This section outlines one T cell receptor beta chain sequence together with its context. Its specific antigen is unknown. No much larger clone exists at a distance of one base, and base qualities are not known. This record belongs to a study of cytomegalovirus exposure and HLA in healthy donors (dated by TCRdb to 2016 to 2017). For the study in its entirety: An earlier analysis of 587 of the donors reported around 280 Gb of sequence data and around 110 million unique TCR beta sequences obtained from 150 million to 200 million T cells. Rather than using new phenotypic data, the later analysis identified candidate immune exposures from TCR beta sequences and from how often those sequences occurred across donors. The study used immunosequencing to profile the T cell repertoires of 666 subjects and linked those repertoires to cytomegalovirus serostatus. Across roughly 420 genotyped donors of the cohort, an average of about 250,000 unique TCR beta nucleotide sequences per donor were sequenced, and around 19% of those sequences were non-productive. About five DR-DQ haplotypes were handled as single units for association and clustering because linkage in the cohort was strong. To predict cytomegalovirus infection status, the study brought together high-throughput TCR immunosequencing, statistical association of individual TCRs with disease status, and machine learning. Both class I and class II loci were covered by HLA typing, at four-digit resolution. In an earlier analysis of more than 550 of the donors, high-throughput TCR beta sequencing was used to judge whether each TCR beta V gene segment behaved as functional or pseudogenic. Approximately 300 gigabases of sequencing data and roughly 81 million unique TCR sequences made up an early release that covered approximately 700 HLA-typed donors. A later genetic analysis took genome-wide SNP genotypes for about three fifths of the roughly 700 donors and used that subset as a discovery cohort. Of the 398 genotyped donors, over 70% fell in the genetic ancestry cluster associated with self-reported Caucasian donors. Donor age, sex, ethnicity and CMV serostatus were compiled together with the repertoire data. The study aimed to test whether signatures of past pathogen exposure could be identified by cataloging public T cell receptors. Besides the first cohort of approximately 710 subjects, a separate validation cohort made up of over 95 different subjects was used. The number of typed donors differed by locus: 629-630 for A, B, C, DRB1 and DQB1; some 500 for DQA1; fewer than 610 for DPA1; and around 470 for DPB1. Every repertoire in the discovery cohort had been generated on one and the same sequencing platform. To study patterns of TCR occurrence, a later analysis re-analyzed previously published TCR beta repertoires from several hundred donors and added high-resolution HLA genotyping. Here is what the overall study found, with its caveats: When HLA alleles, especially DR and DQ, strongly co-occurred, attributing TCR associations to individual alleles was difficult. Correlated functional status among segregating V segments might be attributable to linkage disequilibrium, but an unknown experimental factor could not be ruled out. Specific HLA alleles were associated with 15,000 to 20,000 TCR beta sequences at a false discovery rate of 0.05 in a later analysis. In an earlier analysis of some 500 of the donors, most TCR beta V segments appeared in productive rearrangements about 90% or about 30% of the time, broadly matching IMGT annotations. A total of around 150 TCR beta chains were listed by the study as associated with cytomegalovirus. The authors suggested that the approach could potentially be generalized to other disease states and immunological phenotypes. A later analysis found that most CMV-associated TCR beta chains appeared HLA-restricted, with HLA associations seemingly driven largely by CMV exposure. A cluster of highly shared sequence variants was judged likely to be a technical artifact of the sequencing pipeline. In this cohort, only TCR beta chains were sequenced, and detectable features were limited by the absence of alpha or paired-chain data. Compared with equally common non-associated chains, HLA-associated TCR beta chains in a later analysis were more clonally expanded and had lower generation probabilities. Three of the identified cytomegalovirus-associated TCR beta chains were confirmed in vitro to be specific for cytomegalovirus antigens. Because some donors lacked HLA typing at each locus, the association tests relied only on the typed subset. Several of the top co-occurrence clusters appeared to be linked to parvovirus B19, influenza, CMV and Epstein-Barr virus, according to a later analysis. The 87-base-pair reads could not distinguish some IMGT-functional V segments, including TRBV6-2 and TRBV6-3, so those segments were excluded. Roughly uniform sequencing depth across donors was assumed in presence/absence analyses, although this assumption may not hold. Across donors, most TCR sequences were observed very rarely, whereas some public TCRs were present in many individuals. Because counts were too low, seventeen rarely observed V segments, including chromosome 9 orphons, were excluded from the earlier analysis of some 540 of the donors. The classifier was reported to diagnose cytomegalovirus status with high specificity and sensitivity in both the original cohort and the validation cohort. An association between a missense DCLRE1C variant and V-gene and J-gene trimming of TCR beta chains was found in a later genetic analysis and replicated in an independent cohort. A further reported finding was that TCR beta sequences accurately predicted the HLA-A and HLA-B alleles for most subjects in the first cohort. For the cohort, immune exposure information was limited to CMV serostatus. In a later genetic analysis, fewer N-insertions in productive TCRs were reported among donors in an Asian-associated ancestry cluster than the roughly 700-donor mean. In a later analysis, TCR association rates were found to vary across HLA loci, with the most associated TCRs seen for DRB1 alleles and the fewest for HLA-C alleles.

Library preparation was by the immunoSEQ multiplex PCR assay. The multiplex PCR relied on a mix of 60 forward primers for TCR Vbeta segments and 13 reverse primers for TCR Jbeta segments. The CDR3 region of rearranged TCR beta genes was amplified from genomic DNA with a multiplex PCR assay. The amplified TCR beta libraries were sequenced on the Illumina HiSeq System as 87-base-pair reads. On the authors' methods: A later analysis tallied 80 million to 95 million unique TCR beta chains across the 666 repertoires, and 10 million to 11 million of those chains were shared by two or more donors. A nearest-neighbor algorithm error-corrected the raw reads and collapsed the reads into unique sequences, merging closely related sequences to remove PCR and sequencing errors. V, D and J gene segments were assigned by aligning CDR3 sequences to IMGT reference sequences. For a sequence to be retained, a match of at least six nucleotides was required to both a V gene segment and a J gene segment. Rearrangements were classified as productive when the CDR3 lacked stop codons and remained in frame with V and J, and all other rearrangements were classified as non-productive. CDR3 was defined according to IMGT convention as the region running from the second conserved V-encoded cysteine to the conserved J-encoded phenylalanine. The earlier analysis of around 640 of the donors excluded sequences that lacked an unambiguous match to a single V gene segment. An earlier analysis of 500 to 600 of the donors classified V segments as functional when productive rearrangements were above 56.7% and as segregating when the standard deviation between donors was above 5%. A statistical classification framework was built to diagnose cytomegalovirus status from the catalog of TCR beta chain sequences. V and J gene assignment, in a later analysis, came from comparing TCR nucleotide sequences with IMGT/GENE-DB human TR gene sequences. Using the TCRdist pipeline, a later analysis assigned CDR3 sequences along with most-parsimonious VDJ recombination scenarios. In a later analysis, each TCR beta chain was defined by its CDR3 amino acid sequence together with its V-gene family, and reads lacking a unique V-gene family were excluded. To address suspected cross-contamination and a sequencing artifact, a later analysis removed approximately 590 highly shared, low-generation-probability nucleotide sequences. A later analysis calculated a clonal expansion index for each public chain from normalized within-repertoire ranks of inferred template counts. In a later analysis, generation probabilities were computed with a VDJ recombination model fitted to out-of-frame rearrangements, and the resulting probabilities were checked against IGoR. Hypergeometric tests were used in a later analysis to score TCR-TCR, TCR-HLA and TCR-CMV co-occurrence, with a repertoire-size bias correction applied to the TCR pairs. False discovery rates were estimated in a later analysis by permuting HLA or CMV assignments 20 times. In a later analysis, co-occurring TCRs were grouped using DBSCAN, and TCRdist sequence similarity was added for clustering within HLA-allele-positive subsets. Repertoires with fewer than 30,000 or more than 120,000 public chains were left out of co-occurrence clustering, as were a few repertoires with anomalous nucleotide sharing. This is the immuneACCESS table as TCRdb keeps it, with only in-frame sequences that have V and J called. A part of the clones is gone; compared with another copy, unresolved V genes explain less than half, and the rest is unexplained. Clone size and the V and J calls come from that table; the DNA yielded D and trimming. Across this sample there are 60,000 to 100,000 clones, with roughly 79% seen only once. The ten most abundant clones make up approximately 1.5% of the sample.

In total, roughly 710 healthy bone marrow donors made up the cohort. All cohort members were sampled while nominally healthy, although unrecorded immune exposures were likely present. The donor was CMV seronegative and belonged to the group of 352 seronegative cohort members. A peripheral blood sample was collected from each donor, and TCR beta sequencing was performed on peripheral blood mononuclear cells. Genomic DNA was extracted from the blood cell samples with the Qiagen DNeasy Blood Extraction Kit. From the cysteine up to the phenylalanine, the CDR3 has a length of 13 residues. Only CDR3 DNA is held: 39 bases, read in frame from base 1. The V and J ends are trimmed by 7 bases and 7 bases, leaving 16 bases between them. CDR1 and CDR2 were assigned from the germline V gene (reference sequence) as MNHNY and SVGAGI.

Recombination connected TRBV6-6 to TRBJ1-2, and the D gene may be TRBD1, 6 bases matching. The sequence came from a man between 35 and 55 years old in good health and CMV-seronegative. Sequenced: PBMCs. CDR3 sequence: CASTTGGGSGYTF. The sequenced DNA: TGTGCCAGCACTACTGGGGGCGGCTCTGGCTACACCTTC.